This entry features one T cell receptor (beta chain) sequence. Methods used by the authors: From reference gene primer amplification, estimates of nucleated cell counts were derived. This table comes from immunoSEQ multiplex PCR, and its TCRdb copy is limited to in-frame clones, with some not included. V, J and clone size derive from that table, while D and trimming were established from the DNA sequence. The sample lists around 99,000 clones, 80% to 90% occurring once. The data are from a study of blood T cell repertoires in COVID-19. Looking at the study overall: Samples of COVID-19 (acute and convalescent) were obtained from the United States, Italy and Spain. PBMCs, B-cell-depleted T cells, or T cells were the source of the cDNA or gDNA that made up the material.

Germline lookup yields CDR1 MDHEN and CDR2 SYDVKM. The V end was cut by 6 bases, the J end by 5 bases, with 19 bases between. CDR3 length: 15 residues. Input material: peripheral blood. This TCR derives from a human donor in a cohort sampled during active COVID-19. V and J are TRBV28 and TRBJ1-1; TRBD1 is a possible D gene (6 bases). The CDR3 region is CASSLLNRVFTEAFF. The CDR3 nucleotides read TGTGCCAGCAGCCTCCTCAACAGGGTTTTTACTGAAGCTTTCTTT. Complete variable domain (other parts from reference TRBV28 and TRBJ1-1): DVKVTQSSRYLVKRTGEKVFLECVQDMDHENMFWYRQDPGLGLRLIYFSYDVKMKEKGDIPEGYSVSREKKERFSLILESASTNQTSMYLCASSLLNRVFTEAFFGQGTRLTVV.